The 4 T cell receptor beta chains listed next were all sequenced from one sample in a study of cytomegalovirus exposure and HLA in healthy donors. Assay used: immunoSEQ multiplex PCR; TCRdb lists only in-frame clones, some missing. The sample holds about 160,000 clones, 88% seen once. Sequenced input: PBMCs. The receptor source for this set is a young man in good health and CMV-seronegative.

The chain recombines TRBV19 with TRBJ2-5, with 13 bases lining up with TRBD2. V gave up 4 bases and J gave up 0 bases; unmatched junction bases: 8. CDR3 length equals 18 residues. The germline gives CDR1 LNHDA, CDR2 SQIVND (reference sequence). In nucleotides, the CDR3 is TGTGCCAGTAGTACCGCCTCCGGGACTAGCGGGAACCAAGAGACCCAGTACTTC. It specifies CASSTASGTSGNQETQYF. The variable domain in full, completed from reference TRBV19 and TRBJ2-5, reads DGGITQSPKYLFRKEGQNVTLSCEQNLNHDAMYWYRQDPGQGLRLIYYSQIVNDFQKGDIAEGYSVSREKKESFPLTVTSAQKNPTAFYLCASSTASGTSGNQETQYFGPGTRLLVL.

The rearrangement links TRBV7-2 to TRBJ2-7; 9 nucleotides line up with TRBD1. Trimming at V came to 5 bases and at J to 5 bases, leaving 7 bases not matched to a gene. The germline gives CDR1 SGHTA, CDR2 FQGNSA. CDR3 size: 14 residues. CDR3 coding DNA: TGTGCCAGCAGCCGGGACAGGGCATTGGACGAGCAGTACTTC. Residues: CASSRDRALDEQYF.

This rearrangement joins TRBV13 to TRBJ2-7, with a possible D match to TRBD1 (6 bases). Trimming took off 8 bases at V and 6 bases at J, with 23 bases between the two ends. CDR1 PRHDT and CDR2 FYEKMQ come from the germline V gene (reference sequence). The CDR3 sequence is 15 residues long. Written as DNA, the CDR3 is TGTGCCAGCGCCCTACGAGGCAGGGGTCCTCGCGAGCAGTACGTC. It specifies CASALRGRGPREQYV.

The V gene is TRBV6-5, the J gene TRBJ2-5, with unresolved D. The CDR3 runs 13 residues. CDR1 and CDR2 from the germline V gene are MNHEY and SVGAGI. Trimming took 5 bases from V and 1 from J, leaving 8 bases between them. CDR3 in DNA: TGTGCCAGCAGTAGGAGCGTCCAAGAGACCCAGTACTTC. Its translation: CASSRSVQETQYF.